This TCR beta chain was profiled in a study of T cell repertoires in cytomegalovirus infection. The wider study: Public TCR beta signatures were indicative of both CMV infection and a matching HLA type. Points from the study as a whole: Dominating the ex vivo response were HLA-C-restricted CMV-specific TCR beta clonotypes. Summed frequency of shared TCR beta families picked out CMV carriers who also had the relevant HLA.

A remark on this clonotype: Its antigen is undetermined.

Each CDR3 protein gets one entry after TCRdb re-called the reads with MiXCR. The sample carries about 260,000 distinct CDR3 sequences, approximately 13% recorded once. V dropped 6 bases and J dropped 5 bases, with 10 bases sitting between them. This CDR3 contains 13 residues. Germline V gene lookup returns CDR1 LGHDT and CDR2 YNNKEL (reference sequence). Sequencing was carried out using PBMCs. This clonotype was sampled from a human donor in good health (CMV status not recorded). Some clones in this sample may be carry-over from other donors' samples. V and J are TRBV3-1 and TRBJ2-2; the D is unclear. This CDR3 reads CASSYIGTGELFF. CDR3 coding DNA: TGTGCCAGCAGTTACATCGGGACCGGGGAGCTGTTTTTT.